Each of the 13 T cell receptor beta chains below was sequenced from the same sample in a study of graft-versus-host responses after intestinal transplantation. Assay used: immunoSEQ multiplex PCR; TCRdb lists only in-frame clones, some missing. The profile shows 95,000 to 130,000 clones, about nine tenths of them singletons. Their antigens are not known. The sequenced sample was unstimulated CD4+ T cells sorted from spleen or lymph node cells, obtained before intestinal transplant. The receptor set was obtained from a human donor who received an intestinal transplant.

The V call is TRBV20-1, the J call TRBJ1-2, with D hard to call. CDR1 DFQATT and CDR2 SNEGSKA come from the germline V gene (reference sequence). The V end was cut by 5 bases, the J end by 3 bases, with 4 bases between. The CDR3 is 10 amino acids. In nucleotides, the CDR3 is TGCAGTGCTCTCGACTATGGCTACACCTTC. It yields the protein CSALDYGYTF.

The CDR3 coding sequence is TGCAGTGCTAGACGAGACTACGAGCAGTACTTC. It translates to CSARRDYEQYF. This chain uses TRBV20-1 with TRBJ2-7; no clear D. Germline V gene sequence: CDR1 DFQATT, CDR2 SNEGSKA (reference sequence). The CDR3 loop spans 11 amino acids. Trimming left V 2 bases short and J 3 bases short, with 5 bases between.

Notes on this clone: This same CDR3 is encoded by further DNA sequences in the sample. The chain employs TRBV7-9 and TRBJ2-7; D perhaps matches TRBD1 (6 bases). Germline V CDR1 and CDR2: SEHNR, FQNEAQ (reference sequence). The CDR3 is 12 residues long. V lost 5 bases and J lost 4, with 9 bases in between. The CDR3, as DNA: TGTGCCAGCAGCGGGCAGGGGTACGAGCAGTACTTC. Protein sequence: CASSGQGYEQYF.

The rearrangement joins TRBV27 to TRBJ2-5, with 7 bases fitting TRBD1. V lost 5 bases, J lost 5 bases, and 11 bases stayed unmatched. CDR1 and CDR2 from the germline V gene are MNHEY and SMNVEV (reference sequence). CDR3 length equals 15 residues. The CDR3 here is CASSPRRGPGETQYF. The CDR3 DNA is TGTGCCAGCAGTCCGCGTAGGGGGCCAGGGGAGACCCAGTACTTC.

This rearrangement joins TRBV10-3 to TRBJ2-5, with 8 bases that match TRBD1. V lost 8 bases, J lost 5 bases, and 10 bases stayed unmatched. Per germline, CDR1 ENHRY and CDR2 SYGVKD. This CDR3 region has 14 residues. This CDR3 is CAIGTTGAGETQYF. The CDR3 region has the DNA TGTGCCATCGGTACGACAGGGGCCGGGGAGACCCAGTACTTC.

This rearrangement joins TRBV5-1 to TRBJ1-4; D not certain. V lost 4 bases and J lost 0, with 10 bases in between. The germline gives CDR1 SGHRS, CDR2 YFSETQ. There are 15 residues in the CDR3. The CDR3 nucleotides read TGCGCCAGCAGCAAAGAGGGTGCAACTAATGAAAAACTGTTTTTT. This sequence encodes CASSKEGATNEKLFF.

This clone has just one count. The CDR3 spells CASSRRQGAVTEAFF. The CDR3 DNA reads TGTGCCAGTAGTAGACGACAGGGGGCTGTCACTGAAGCTTTCTTT. The chain recombines TRBV19 with TRBJ1-1; 10 bases agree with TRBD1. V lost 4 bases, J lost 4 bases, and 6 bases stayed unmatched. Germline V lookup: CDR1 LNHDA, CDR2 SQIVND (reference sequence). The CDR3 is 15 residues long.

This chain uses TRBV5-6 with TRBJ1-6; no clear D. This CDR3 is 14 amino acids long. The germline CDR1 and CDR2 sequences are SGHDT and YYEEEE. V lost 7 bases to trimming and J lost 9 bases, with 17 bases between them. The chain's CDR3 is CASRDLFSSSPLHF. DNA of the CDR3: TGTGCCAGCCGTGATCTCTTTTCGAGTTCACCCCTCCACTTT.

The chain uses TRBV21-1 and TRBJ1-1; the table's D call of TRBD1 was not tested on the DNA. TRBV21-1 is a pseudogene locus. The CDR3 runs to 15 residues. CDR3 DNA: TGTGCCAGCAGCAGTCGACAGGGGGCGAGGACTGAAGCTTTCTTT. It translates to CASSSRQGARTEAFF.

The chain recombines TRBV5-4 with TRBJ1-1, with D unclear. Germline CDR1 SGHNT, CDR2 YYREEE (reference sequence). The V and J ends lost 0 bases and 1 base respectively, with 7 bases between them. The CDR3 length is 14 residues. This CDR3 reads CASSLGGENTEAFF. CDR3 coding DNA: TGTGCCAGCAGCTTGGGCGGGGAGAACACTGAAGCTTTCTTT.

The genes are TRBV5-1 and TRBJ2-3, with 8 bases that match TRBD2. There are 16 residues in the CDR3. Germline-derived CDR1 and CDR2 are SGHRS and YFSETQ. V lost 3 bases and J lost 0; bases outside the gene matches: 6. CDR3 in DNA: TGCGCCAGCAGCTCAAGACTAGCGAGCAGCACAGATACGCAGTATTTT. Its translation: CASSSRLASSTDTQYF.

The CDR3 here is CAWSGGGYGGEKLFF. The CDR3 DNA reads TGTGCCTGGAGTGGGGGGGGATACGGCGGGGAAAAACTGTTTTTT. The chain uses TRBV30 and TRBJ1-4; D possibly corresponds to TRBD1 (5 bases). The V gene's germline CDR1 is GTSNPN and CDR2 SVGIG (reference sequence). Between the trimmed V and J ends, which lost 1 base and 8 bases, there was a span of 17 bases. This CDR3 is built from 15 residues. The full variable domain, rest sourced from reference TRBV30 and TRBJ1-4, is SQTIHQWPATLVQPVGSPLSLECTVEGTSNPNLYWYRQAAGRGLQLLFYSVGIGQISSEVPQNLSASRPQDRQFILSSKKLLLSDSGFYLCAWSGGGYGGEKLFFGSGTQLSVL.

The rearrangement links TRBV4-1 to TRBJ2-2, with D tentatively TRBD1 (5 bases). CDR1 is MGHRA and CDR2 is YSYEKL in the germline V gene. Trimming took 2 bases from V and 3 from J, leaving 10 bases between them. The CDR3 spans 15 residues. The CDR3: CASSQIDRDTGELFF. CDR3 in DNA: TGCGCCAGCAGCCAAATCGACAGAGACACCGGGGAGCTGTTTTTT.